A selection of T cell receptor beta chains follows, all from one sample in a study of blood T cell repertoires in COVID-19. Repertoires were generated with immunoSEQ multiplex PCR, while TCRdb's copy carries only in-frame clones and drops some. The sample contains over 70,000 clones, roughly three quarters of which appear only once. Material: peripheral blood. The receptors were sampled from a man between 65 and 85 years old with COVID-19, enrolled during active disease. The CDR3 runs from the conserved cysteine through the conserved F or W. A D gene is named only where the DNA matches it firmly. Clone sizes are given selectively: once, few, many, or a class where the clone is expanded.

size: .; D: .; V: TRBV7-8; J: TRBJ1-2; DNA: TGTGCCAGCAGCTCCCCGACGGGATCCTATGGCTACACCTTC; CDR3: CASSSPTGSYGYTF
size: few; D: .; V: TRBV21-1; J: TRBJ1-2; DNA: TGTGCCAGCAGCAAAAGGCCGTTTAGGGGGGGAGCTAACTATGGCTACACCTTC; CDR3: CASSKRPFRGGANYGYTF
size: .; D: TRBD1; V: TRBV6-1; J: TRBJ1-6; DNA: TGTGCCAGCAGTGACCAAGGTGGTGCAGGGGGCGATTCACCCCTCCACTTT; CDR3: CASSDQGGAGGDSPLHF
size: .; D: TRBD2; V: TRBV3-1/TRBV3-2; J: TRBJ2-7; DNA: TGTGCCAGCAGCCAAGATGAGGCGGGAGCCCGCGAGCAGTACTTC; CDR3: CASSQDEAGAREQYF
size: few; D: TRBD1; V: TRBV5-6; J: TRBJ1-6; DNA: TGTGCCAGCAGCCCCGGGACAGGGCTTTCACCCCTCCACTTT; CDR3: CASSPGTGLSPLHF
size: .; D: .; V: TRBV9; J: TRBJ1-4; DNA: TGTGCCAGCAGCCCTCGGGCCCCGGAGGCAACTAATGAAAAACTGTTTTTT; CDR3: CASSPRAPEATNEKLFF
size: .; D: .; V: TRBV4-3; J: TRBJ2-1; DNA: TGCGCCAGCAGCCACGAACCTAGTAAGCGGTACTCCTACAATGAGCAGTTCTTC; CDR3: CASSHEPSKRYSYNEQFF
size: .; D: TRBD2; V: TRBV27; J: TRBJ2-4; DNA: TGTGCCAGCAGTTACTCCGGGACTAGAAACATTCAGTACTTC; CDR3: CASSYSGTRNIQYF
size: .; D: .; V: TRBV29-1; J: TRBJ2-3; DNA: TGCAGCGTTGACGGGGGAGCAGATACGCAGTATTTT; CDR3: CSVDGGADTQYF
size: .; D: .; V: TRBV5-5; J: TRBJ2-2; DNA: TGTGCCAGCTTCGGGTGGGGGGACACCGGGGAGCTGTTTTTT; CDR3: CASFGWGDTGELFF
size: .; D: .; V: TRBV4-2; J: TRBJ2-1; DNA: TGTGCCAGCACCCAGGGGCCTAACAATGAGCAGTTCTTC; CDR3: CASTQGPNNEQFF
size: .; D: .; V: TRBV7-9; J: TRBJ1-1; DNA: TGTGCCAGCAGCTCGGTCAGGTGGGAAGCTTTCTTT; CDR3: CASSSVRWEAFF
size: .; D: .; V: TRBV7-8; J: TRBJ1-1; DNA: TGTGCCAGCAGCGGAGAAACAGGAACTGAAGCTTTCTTT; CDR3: CASSGETGTEAFF
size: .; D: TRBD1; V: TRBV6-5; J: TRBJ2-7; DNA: TGTGCCAGCAGTTTCAGGGGGCTGTACGACGAGCAGTACTTC; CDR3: CASSFRGLYDEQYF
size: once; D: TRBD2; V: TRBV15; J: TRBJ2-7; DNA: TGTGCCACCAGCCCCAGGACTAGCGGGATCTACGAGCAGTACTTC; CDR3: CATSPRTSGIYEQYF
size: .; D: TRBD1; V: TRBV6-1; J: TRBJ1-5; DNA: TGTGCCAGCAGTGAGTACAAGGACAGGGACAATCAGCCCCAGCATTTT; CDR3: CASSEYKDRDNQPQHF
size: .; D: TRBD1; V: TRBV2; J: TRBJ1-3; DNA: TGTGCCAGCAGCCAAGACAGGGTAATCGTTGGAAACACCATATATTTT; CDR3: CASSQDRVIVGNTIYF
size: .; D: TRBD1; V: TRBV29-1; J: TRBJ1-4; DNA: TGCAGCGCCACCACGATTCGGGGACAGAATGAAAAACTGTTTTTT; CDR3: CSATTIRGQNEKLFF
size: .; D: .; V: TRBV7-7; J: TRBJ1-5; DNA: TGTGCTAGCAGCACAGGGCTGGATCAGCCCCAGCATTTT; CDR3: CASSTGLDQPQHF
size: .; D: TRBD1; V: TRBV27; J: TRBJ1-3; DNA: TGTGCCAGCAGTTTAAGTTTTCAGGGGGCGAAAACTGGAAACACCATATATTTT; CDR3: CASSLSFQGAKTGNTIYF
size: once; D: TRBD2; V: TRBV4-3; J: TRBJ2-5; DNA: TGCGCCAGCAGCCAAGATTTACTAGCGGGAGCAGAGACCCAGTACTTC; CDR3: CASSQDLLAGAETQYF
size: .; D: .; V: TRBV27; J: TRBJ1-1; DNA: TGTGCCAGCAGTTTATCCAGGGACACTGAAGCTTTCTTT; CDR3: CASSLSRDTEAFF
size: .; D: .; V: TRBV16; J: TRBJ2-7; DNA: TGTGCCAGCAGCCAATTTGGGGGCTTGACGTACGAGCAGTACTTC; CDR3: CASSQFGGLTYEQYF
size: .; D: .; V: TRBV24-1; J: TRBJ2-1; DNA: TGTGCCACCAGTGATCTTAGCGGAAAGCAGTTCTTC; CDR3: CATSDLSGKQFF
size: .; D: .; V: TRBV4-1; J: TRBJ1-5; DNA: TGCGCCAGCAGCCAAGACGGCAGGGCCCCACAGCCCCAGCATTTT; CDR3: CASSQDGRAPQPQHF
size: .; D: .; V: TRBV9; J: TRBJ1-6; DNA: TGTGCCAGCAGCGAGGGGCCCTATAATTCACCCCTCCACTTT; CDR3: CASSEGPYNSPLHF
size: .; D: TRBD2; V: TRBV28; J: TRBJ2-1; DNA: TGTGCCAGCAGTTTTTCTTCCCAGCTAGCGGTTCTTTCGAGCTCCTACAATGAGCAGTTCTTC; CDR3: CASSFSSQLAVLSSSYNEQFF
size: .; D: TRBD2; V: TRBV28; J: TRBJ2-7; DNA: TGTGCCAGCAGTCCCTTAGCGGGAGTACGGGAGCAGTACTTC; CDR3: CASSPLAGVREQYF
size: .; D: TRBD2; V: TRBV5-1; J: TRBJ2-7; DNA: TGCGCCAGCAGCTTGGAGGGGACTAGCGGAGGCCTACGATTGGAGCAGTACTTC; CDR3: CASSLEGTSGGLRLEQYF
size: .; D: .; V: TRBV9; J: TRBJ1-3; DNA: TGTGCCAGCAGCGTAGATCCGGGGGAAAACACCATATATTTT; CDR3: CASSVDPGENTIYF
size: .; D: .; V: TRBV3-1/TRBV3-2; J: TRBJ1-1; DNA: TGTGCCAGCAGCCAAGATCCCCCGGGCGGGACTGAAGCTTTCTTT; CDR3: CASSQDPPGGTEAFF
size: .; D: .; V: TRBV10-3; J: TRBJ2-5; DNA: TGTGCCACCTCCCAGGGGAAGGGGCCCCAAGAGACCCAGTACTTC; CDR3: CATSQGKGPQETQYF
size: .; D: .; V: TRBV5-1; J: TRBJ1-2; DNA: TGCGCCAGCAGTAGTGGCGGAGAGGGCTACACCTTC; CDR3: CASSSGGEGYTF
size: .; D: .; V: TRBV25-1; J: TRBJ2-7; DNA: TGTGCCAGCAGCCTATCACCTCAAGACGAGCAGTACTTC; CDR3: CASSLSPQDEQYF
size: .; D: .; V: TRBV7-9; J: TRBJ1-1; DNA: TGTGCCAGCAGCTTAGTCCAGGGCACTGAAGCTTTCTTT; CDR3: CASSLVQGTEAFF
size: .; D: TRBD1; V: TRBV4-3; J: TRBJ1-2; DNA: TGCGCCAGCAGCCAAGTTCGCGGGACAGATAACTATGGCTACACCTTC; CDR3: CASSQVRGTDNYGYTF
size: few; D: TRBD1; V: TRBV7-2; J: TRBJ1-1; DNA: TGTGCCAGCAGCTTAGAGGGACAGGGAAATTTGGTCCGTGAAGCTTTCTTT; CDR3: CASSLEGQGNLVREAFF
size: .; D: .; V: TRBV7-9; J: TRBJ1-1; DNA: TGTGCCAGCAGCTTAGCATCGTGGTGGGGGGATGAAGCTTTCTTT; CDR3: CASSLASWWGDEAFF
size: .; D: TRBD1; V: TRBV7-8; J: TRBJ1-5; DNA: TGTGCCAGCAGCGCAGGGCCGGGGACAGACTATCAGCCCCAGCATTTT; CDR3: CASSAGPGTDYQPQHF
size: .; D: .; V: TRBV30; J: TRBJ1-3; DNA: TGTGCCTGGAGTGCAAATTATAATCCTAAACCGGTTCCCCCACTCTCTGGAAACACCATATATTTT; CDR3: CAWSANYNPKPVPPLSGNTIYF
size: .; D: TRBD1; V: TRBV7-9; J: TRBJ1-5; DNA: TGTGCCAGCAGCACCACAGGGGGGAGCAATCAGCCCCAGCATTTT; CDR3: CASSTTGGSNQPQHF
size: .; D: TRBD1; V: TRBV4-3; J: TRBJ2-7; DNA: TGCGCCAGCAGCCGGGACAGACTCTCCTACGAGCAGTACTTC; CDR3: CASSRDRLSYEQYF
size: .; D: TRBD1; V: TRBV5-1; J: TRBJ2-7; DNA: TGCGCCAGCAGCTTGGTCGGGACAGGGGATTACGAGCAGTACTTC; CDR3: CASSLVGTGDYEQYF